The sequence of this TCR beta chain was determined in a study of shared clonotypes between healthy human individuals (dated by TCRdb to 2020 to 2021). Study-level background: The cohort included three men and a couple of women between 18 and 49 years of age. For each donor, CD4 naive and CD4 memory were each given three plates, CD8 naive was given two plates, and CD8 memory was given one plate. Blood TCR repertoires of about five healthy adults were deeply sequenced to estimate repertoire size and the extent of clonotype sharing between individuals. Different laboratories and diverse techniques were used to prepare libraries and sequence TCR repertoires, to increase sequencing depth and limit assay-specific biases. Each donor's leukapheresis produced roughly between roughly 0.85 and 9 billion PBMCs.

CD8 naive samples were CD45RO-negative cells positively selected for CCR7, giving a CD45RA+CCR7+ population that excluded TemRA cells. The donors were healthy, HIV-negative adults with no recently reported acute infections or vaccinations. Every donor was a Caucasian adult living in Nashville, Tennessee, USA. Blood was collected by leukapheresis, and PBMCs were isolated by Ficoll-Histopaque density gradient centrifugation and then cryopreserved in liquid nitrogen vapor phase. Purity and quantity of every magnetically sorted T cell population were checked by analytical flow cytometry. Each sorted fraction had its genomic DNA isolated and then quantified by UV absorbance on a Nanodrop 2000c. With regard to this clone: Its recognized antigen is unknown. No base quality information exists; no much larger clone differs at one position.

The research as a whole found: Pairwise subsampling indicated that sequencing depth was expected to affect the degree of clonotype sharing among donors. Naive subsets generally had larger estimated clonotype richness than memory subsets. When several donors were compared, the shared fraction of clonotypes was 5% to 6.5% for naive CD4, 3% to 4% for naive CD8, more than 2% for memory CD4, and approximately 0.4% for memory CD8. Sampling was restricted to blood, and TCR repertoires in tissue are likely to differ from TCR repertoires in blood. The genetic and exposure-history diversity represented was limited by the small number of donors. Rarefaction of sorted-subset datasets indicated incomplete sequencing despite the large sequencing depth. Higher generation probabilities were observed for clonotypes shared by all four sorted-subset donors than for non-shared clonotypes.

CDR1 and CDR2, looked up from the germline V gene (reference sequence), are MNHEY and SMNVEV. Spanning cysteine to phenylalanine, the CDR3 consists of 14 amino acids. Left in the record is the CDR3 DNA by itself, 42 bases read in frame from the first base. The germline V and J ends show losses of 3 bases and 7 bases respectively, and no gene match explains 3 bases of the junction. Using the deep immunoSEQ assay, multiplex PCR amplified TCR CDR3 regions from genomic DNA. Extracted genomic DNA from each cell subset was spread evenly across all wells of several immunoSEQ 96-well plates, with each plate serving as a replicate. Each replicate PCR for sorted subsets received around 200 ng genomic DNA, equal to roughly 33,000 T cell genomes. Purified libraries were measured with a Qubit 3.0 fluorometer, size-checked on a Bioanalyzer 2100, and measured again with the KAPA Library Quantification kit. A separate single-read 150-cycle Illumina NextSeq 550 flow cell was used to sequence each immunoSEQ 96-well plate. As for how the authors treated the data: Because only junctional sequences without quality scores were contained in the immunoSEQ output, filtering matching that applied to full-length reads could not be performed. To assign V/J genes and CDR3, sequences were annotated against IMGT germline references using PyIR, a Python wrapper for IgBLAST v1.9. Any read was removed if the V/J assignment was weak (E-value above 1e-6), the CDR3 was missing, or the read contained stop codons, out-of-frame junctions, or ambiguous translated residues. V3J clonotypes were defined by identical inferred V gene, J gene, and CDR3 amino acid sequence. Percentage overlap between repertoires was calculated by dividing the number of shared unique clonotypes by the size of the smaller repertoire. Three approaches were used to assess repertoire richness: RTK rarefaction, the Chao1 estimator, and Recon v2.1 estimates of unobserved clonotypes. Generation probabilities were computed with OLGA for all TCRbeta clonotypes obtained by the gDNA method from several donors. This immuneACCESS table, as held by TCRdb, lists in-frame sequences with V and J called but not all clones. Of the missing ones, under half trace to an unresolved V gene in checked studies; the others have no known cause. V and J calls and clone size are given by that table; D and trimming were obtained from the DNA. Across this sample there are millions of clones, with about 95% seen only once. Of the sample, roughly 1% falls within the top ten clones.

The chain couples TRBV27 to TRBJ1-5, and TRBD1 matches 10 of the central bases. The TCR sequence derives from a man between 18 and 35 years old in good health. The sample taken for sequencing was naive CD8+ T cells sorted from blood. According to the study, the label for this sample's cell subset or site signals: CD45RA+CCR7+. The DNA sequence is TGTGCCAGCAGTTTTGGGGGACAGGGGCAGCCCCAGCATTTT. Its protein is CASSFGGQGQPQHF.